The 10 T cell receptor beta chains presented below share a single source sample, sequenced in a study of blood T cell repertoires in COVID-19. The assay was immunoSEQ multiplex PCR, and TCRdb's table has in-frame clones only and misses some. The sample holds approximately 24,000 clones; 80% to 95% are singletons and the top ten take around 2.1%. Sequencing was performed on peripheral blood. The receptors derive from a human donor in a cohort sampled during active COVID-19.

This clone was seen only once. CDR3 sequence reads: CASSLAGYGYTF. The CDR3 DNA reads TGTGCCAGCAGTTTAGCGGGCTATGGCTACACCTTC. The V call is TRBV28, the J call TRBJ1-2, with no clear D. Trimming shortened V by 2 bases and J by 4 bases, and 5 bases separated the two germline ends. This CDR3 is 12 amino acids long. From germline, CDR1 is MDHEN and CDR2 SYDVKM.

The sample holds one count of this clone. The CDR3 region is CASSLQTGEAFF. The CDR3 DNA is TGTGCCAGCAGTTTACAGACAGGGGAAGCTTTCTTT. The chain is built from TRBV28 and TRBJ1-1, with 7 bases matching TRBD1. Germline CDR1 and CDR2: MDHEN and SYDVKM. CDR3 length equals 12 residues. V shed 2 bases, J shed 8 bases, and the junction held 2 bases outside the gene matches. The full variable domain, with the rest looked up from reference TRBV28 and TRBJ1-1, is DVKVTQSSRYLVKRTGEKVFLECVQDMDHENMFWYRQDPGLGLRLIYFSYDVKMKEKGDIPEGYSVSREKKERFSLILESASTNQTSMYLCASSLQTGEAFFGQGTRLTVV.

The chain uses TRBV3-1 (or the pseudogene TRBV3-2) and TRBJ1-2, with D maybe TRBD1 (6 bases). Trimming cost V 1 base and J 8 bases, with 11 bases left between them. This CDR3 is built from 13 residues. In germline, CDR1 is LGHDT, CDR2 YNNKEL (reference sequence). CDR3 sequence: CASSQGQVGGYTF. Here the CDR3 DNA reads TGTGCCAGCAGCCAAGGACAGGTGGGGGGCTACACCTTC.

The chain combines TRBV28 with TRBJ1-3; 8 positions match TRBD1. Per the germline V gene, CDR1 is MDHEN and CDR2 is SYDVKM. The J segment lost 0 bases and the V segment lost 10 bases, leaving 5 bases of the junction unmatched. This CDR3 spans 14 amino acids. DNA for the CDR3: TGTGCCATCCGACAGGGGAGCTCTGGAAACACCATATATTTT. Its protein product is CAIRQGSSGNTIYF. Using reference TRBV28 and TRBJ1-3 for the parts outside the CDR3, the full variable domain is DVKVTQSSRYLVKRTGEKVFLECVQDMDHENMFWYRQDPGLGLRLIYFSYDVKMKEKGDIPEGYSVSREKKERFSLILESASTNQTSMYLCAIRQGSSGNTIYFGEGSWLTVV.

This clone was seen only once. The gene calls are TRBV20-1 and TRBJ1-5; no clear D. Germline values: CDR1 DFQATT, CDR2 SNEGSKA (reference sequence). Trimming stripped 3 bases from V and 0 bases from J, with 24 bases between. CDR3 length: 19 amino acids. CDR3 amino acids: CSASPLGRPGGYSNQPQHF. The CDR3 nucleotides read TGCAGTGCTAGTCCATTAGGTCGGCCGGGAGGTTATAGCAATCAGCCCCAGCATTTT.

The V gene is TRBV29-1, the J gene TRBJ2-7; D is possibly TRBD2 (5 bases). The CDR3 loop spans 15 amino acids. V gave up 4 bases and J gave up 0 bases, with 16 bases separating them. Germline V gives CDR1 SQVTM, CDR2 ANQGSEA. The CDR3 nucleotides are TGCAGCGTTGTGGAGGTAGACCGTTCCTCCTACGAGCAGTACTTC. Translation gives CSVVEVDRSSYEQYF.

The chain employs TRBV2 and TRBJ2-3; D possibly corresponds to TRBD2 (6 bases). The germline V and J ends were trimmed by 6 bases and 2 bases, with 15 bases remaining between them. The CDR3 has 15 residues. The germline V gene encodes CDR1 SNHLY and CDR2 FYNNEI. CDR3 sequence: CASREGLGPTDTQYF. CDR3 nucleotide sequence: TGTGCCAGCAGGGAGGGGCTCGGGCCCACAGATACGCAGTATTTT.

The chain employs TRBV6-5 and TRBJ1-5, with 7 positions matching TRBD1. The length of the CDR3 is 15 residues. Germline assignment: CDR1 MNHEY and CDR2 SVGAGI. V trimming: 6 bases; J trimming: 6 bases; junction bases outside the gene matches: 11. The chain's CDR3 is CASRGQAGESQPQHF. Here the CDR3 DNA reads TGTGCCAGCAGAGGACAGGCAGGGGAAAGTCAGCCCCAGCATTTT.

This chain joins TRBV3-1 (or the pseudogene TRBV3-2) and TRBJ1-2; no firm D call. This CDR3 comprises 12 residues. Per germline, CDR1 LGHDT and CDR2 YNNKEL (reference sequence). The V end lost 0 bases, the J end lost 5 bases, and 4 bases lay between the germline ends. CDR3 amino acids: CASSQERYGYTF. DNA for the CDR3: TGTGCCAGCAGCCAAGAACGGTATGGCTACACCTTC.

The V call is TRBV12-3 or TRBV12-4, the J call TRBJ2-7, with D possibly TRBD2 on 6 matching bases. CDR3 length: 12 amino acids. Trimming removed 8 bases at V and 2 bases at J, with 10 bases between. DNA of the CDR3: TGTGCCAGCCGGGGGAGCACCTACGAGCAGTACTTC. Its protein is CASRGSTYEQYF.